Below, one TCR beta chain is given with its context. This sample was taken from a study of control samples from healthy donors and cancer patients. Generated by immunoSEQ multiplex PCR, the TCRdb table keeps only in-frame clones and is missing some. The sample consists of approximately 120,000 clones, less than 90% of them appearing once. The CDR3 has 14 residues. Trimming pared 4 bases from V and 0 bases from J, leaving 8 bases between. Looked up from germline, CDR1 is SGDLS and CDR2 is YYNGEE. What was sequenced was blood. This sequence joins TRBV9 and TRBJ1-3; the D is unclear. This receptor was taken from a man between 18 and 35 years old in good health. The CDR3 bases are TGTGCCAGCAGCTCCCGGATCTCTGGAAACACCATATATTTT. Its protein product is CASSSRISGNTIYF.